A single sample is the source of the 3 T cell receptor beta chains below, sequenced in a study of blood T cell repertoires in COVID-19. TCRdb's copy holds only in-frame clones and misses some; the assay was immunoSEQ multiplex PCR. The sample shows more than 400,000 clones, roughly nine tenths of them seen only once. Sequenced sample: PBMCs or T cells enriched from blood (not recorded which). The receptors were gathered from a woman aged 18-29 years who had recovered from COVID-19.

The sample holds one count of this clone. The V call is TRBV29-1, the J call TRBJ1-5; maybe TRBD1 (5 bases). Looked up from germline, CDR1 is SQVTM and CDR2 is ANQGSEA. Trimming removed 7 bases from V and 5 bases from J, with 15 bases in between. There are 13 residues in the CDR3. In DNA form, the CDR3 reads TGCAGCGGCGGTGAGGGGAGGGATCAGCCCCAGCATTTT. Translated, it gives CSGGEGRDQPQHF.

V is TRBV4-1 and J is TRBJ2-7; TRBD1 is a possible D gene (6 bases). CDR1 MGHRA and CDR2 YSYEKL come from the germline V gene. V dropped 1 base and J dropped 4 bases, with 14 bases sitting between them. The CDR3 contains 15 residues. CDR3 DNA: TGCGCCAGCAGCCAAGTAGTACAGGGTGAATACGAGCAGTACTTC. Translated, it gives CASSQVVQGEYEQYF.

This clone was picked up a small number of times. This sequence joins TRBV30 and TRBJ1-1, with a tentative D call TRBD1 (5 bases). Germline V lookup: CDR1 GTSNPN, CDR2 SVGIG (reference sequence). CDR3 length: 13 residues. Trimming removed 1 base from V and 4 bases from J, with 10 bases in between. The DNA for the CDR3 is TGTGCCTGGAGTGAAGGGGTCGGCACTGAAGCTTTCTTT. Amino acid sequence: CAWSEGVGTEAFF.